The sequence of this TCR beta chain was determined in a study of T cells in Graves' hyperthyroidism and ophthalmopathy. Orbital computed tomography and thyroid ultrasound, together with serum TRAb and thyroxine and clinical symptoms, were used for diagnoses. With V trimmed by 3 bases and J by 2 bases, 4 bases remained unmatched. The CDR3 contains 15 residues. The germline gives CDR1 SGHAT, CDR2 FQDESV (reference sequence). Researchers amplified the TCR beta CDR3 regions from RNA transcripts. When the TCR CDR3 underwent first-round RT-PCR, the HTBI primer set was used. Each CDR3 protein gets one entry after TCRdb re-called the multiplex PCR reads with MiXCR. The top ten clones hold 8.4% of a sample with fewer than 900,000 distinct CDR3 sequences, over 15% of them seen once.

The chain uses TRBV11-1 and TRBJ2-5, with TRBD1 matching 9 bases. This TCR derives from a man aged 18 to 29 with Graves' hyperthyroidism. Specimen: blood. The CDR3 region is CASSFRDREQETQYF. The CDR3 coding sequence is TGTGCCAGCAGCTTCCGGGACAGGGAACAAGAGACCCAGTACTTC.